The 3 T cell receptor beta chains reported below all come from one sample, sequenced in a study of blood T cell repertoires in COVID-19 (dated by TCRdb to the early 2020s). Libraries were constructed by the immunoSEQ multiplex PCR assay. Held by TCRdb, this immuneACCESS table contains in-frame sequences only and omits some clones. Under half of the omission traces to an unresolved V gene where checked; the cause of the rest is unknown. This sample comprises 330,000 or so clones, roughly nine tenths of them detected only once. Just under 4% of the sample goes to the ten largest clones. The specimen was peripheral blood. Source of these receptors: a woman aged 55-75 years with COVID-19, enrolled during active disease.

The chain joins TRBV7-6 to TRBJ1-3; a weak D match, TRBD1 (5 bases). The length of the CDR3 is 15 residues. Germline CDR1 reads SGHVS; CDR2 reads FNYEAQ. Trimming took 3 bases from V and 2 from J, leaving 11 bases between them. The CDR3: CASSFQGTAGNTIYF. The DNA for the CDR3 is TGTGCCAGCAGCTTCCAGGGCACAGCTGGAAACACCATATATTTT.

The chain couples TRBV20-1 to TRBJ2-3; tentatively, D is TRBD2 (7 bases). CDR3 length: 15 residues. V was shortened by 3 bases and J by 5 bases, with 18 bases between the two germline ends. In germline, CDR1 is DFQATT, CDR2 SNEGSKA (reference sequence). In DNA, the CDR3 is TGCAGTGCTAGTTTCGTTGGGGGGGCAGTAGATACGCAGTATTTT. Amino acid sequence: CSASFVGGAVDTQYF.

The chain uses TRBV5-1 and TRBJ1-5; 12 nucleotides agree with TRBD1. V lost 5 bases, J lost 5 bases, and 11 bases stayed unmatched. Germline assignment: CDR1 SGHRS and CDR2 YFSETQ. The CDR3 consists of 17 residues. The CDR3 nucleotides read TGCGCCAGCAGACCCGGGACAGGGGGCTCTTGGGATCAGCCCCAGCATTTT. It encodes CASRPGTGGSWDQPQHF.